Below, 5 T cell receptor beta chains from the same sample are listed, as sequenced in a study of cytotoxic CD8 clonotypes in ibrutinib-treated CLL. Repertoires were generated with immunoSEQ multiplex PCR, while TCRdb's copy carries only in-frame clones and drops some. The sample has under 150,000 clones; approximately 90% are singletons. This material consisted of PBMCs, taken after 12 months of ibrutinib treatment. The receptors were gathered from a human donor with chronic lymphocytic leukemia.

J is TRBJ1-1 and V is TRBV30; D unresolved. CDR1 is GTSNPN, CDR2 SVGIG, per germline (reference sequence). CDR3 size: 13 residues. The germline V and J ends were trimmed by 4 bases and 7 bases, with 16 bases remaining between them. The CDR3 is CAWNGRSSLEAFF. The CDR3 region has the DNA TGTGCCTGGAATGGCAGGTCTTCTCTTGAAGCTTTCTTT.

This chain uses TRBV6-1 with TRBJ2-1, with TRBD2 identical over 12 bases. CDR3 length equals 17 residues. V lost 4 bases, J lost 2 bases, and 6 bases stayed unmatched. Germline V gene data show CDR1 as MNHNS and CDR2 as SASEGT. In DNA form, the CDR3 reads TGTGCCAGCAGTGGGGCTAGCGGGAGGGCAACCTACAATGAGCAGTTCTTC. It codes for CASSGASGRATYNEQFF.

The genes are TRBV6-5 and TRBJ1-4; no clear D. Germline CDR1 and CDR2: MNHEY and SVGAGI. This CDR3 has 14 residues. V was clipped by 9 bases and J by 8 bases, with 19 bases between them. CDR3 DNA sequence: TGTGCCAGTCAAACAAGAAACGATGCAGAAAAACTGTTTTTT. This translates into CASQTRNDAEKLFF.

This clone has more than one count but fewer than ten. V usage is TRBV19 and J usage is TRBJ2-3; 9 nucleotides match TRBD1. CDR3 length: 14 amino acids. The germline CDR1 and CDR2 sequences are LNHDA and SQIVND (reference sequence). Trimming at V came to 10 bases and at J to 6 bases, leaving 11 bases not matched to a gene. Here the CDR3 reads CATRDRALGDTQYF. The CDR3 coding sequence is TGTGCCACCAGGGACAGGGCACTGGGGGATACGCAGTATTTT.

This clone has only one observation. This chain connects TRBV7-3 to TRBJ1-3; D unresolved. Per the germline V gene, CDR1 is SGHTA and CDR2 is FQGTGA. V lost 3 bases, J lost 2 bases, and 11 bases lay in between. The length of the CDR3 is 15 residues. CDR3 DNA sequence: TGTGCCAGCAGCTTGTCCCTAGGGACTGGAAACACCATATATTTT. Residues: CASSLSLGTGNTIYF.